This passage covers 28 T cell receptor beta chains from one sample sequenced in a study of graft-versus-host responses after intestinal transplantation. These receptors' antigens are unknown. Profiled with immunoSEQ multiplex PCR; TCRdb holds only in-frame clones, not every one. The top ten clones hold about 0.11% of a sample with about 120,000 clones, 80% to 95% of them seen once. The sequencing used unstimulated CD4+ T cells sorted from spleen or lymph node cells, collected before intestinal transplant. These receptors came from a human donor who received an intestinal transplant.

The chain employs TRBV27 and TRBJ2-7, with a tentative D call TRBD2 (5 bases). V dropped 10 bases and J dropped 3 bases, with 10 bases sitting between them. This CDR3 has 11 residues. From germline, CDR1 is MNHEY and CDR2 SMNVEV (reference sequence). The CDR3 DNA reads TGTGCCATACGGGGTCGCTACGAGCAGTACTTC. Translation: CAIRGRYEQYF.

The chain carries TRBV18 and TRBJ2-6; TRBD1 agrees at 10 bases. From germline, CDR1 is KGHSH and CDR2 LQKENI. The CDR3 is 17 residues long. With V trimmed by 3 bases and J by 0 bases, 2 bases remained unmatched. The CDR3: CASSPGTGVSGANVLTF. The CDR3 DNA reads as TGTGCCAGCTCACCGGGGACAGGGGTCTCTGGGGCCAACGTCCTGACTTTC. The full variable domain, in which reference TRBV18 and TRBJ2-6 provide the parts outside the CDR3, is NAGVMQNPRHLVRRRGQEARLRCSPMKGHSHVYWYRQLPEEGLKFMVYLQKENIIDESGMPKERFSAEFPKEGPSILRIQQVVRGDSAAYFCASSPGTGVSGANVLTFGAGSRLTVL.

This rearrangement joins TRBV10-3 to TRBJ2-5; 8 bases map to TRBD1. CDR3 length equals 16 residues. Germline loops: CDR1 ENHRY, CDR2 SYGVKD. V was clipped by 5 bases and J by 5 bases; unmatched bases: 13. The CDR3 here is CAISSTGGRITETQYF. The DNA of the CDR3 is TGTGCCATCAGTTCAACAGGGGGACGCATCACGGAGACCCAGTACTTC.

The chain has TRBV18 and TRBJ2-3; TRBD2 matches 8 bases. CDR1 is KGHSH, CDR2 LQKENI, per germline. The J segment lost 1 base and the V segment lost 3 bases, leaving 6 bases of the junction unmatched. The CDR3 sequence is 16 residues long. CDR3 in amino acids: CASSPPTSEGTDTQYF. As DNA, the CDR3 is TGTGCCAGCTCACCCCCGACTAGCGAAGGCACAGATACGCAGTATTTT.

Turning to this clone: The germline gene is not matched at one end of the junction; a read error may be the cause. V is TRBV5-4 and J is TRBJ2-5; D not resolved. The CDR3 extends over 12 amino acids. The germline V gene has CDR1 SGHNT and CDR2 YYREEE (reference sequence). The DNA of the CDR3 is TGTGCCAGCAGCCCGGACCATGAGACCCAGTACTTC. Its protein product is CASSPDHETQYF.

This clone was picked up one time. The chain carries TRBV2 and TRBJ1-3; no firm D call. V gave up 1 base and J gave up 5 bases, with 12 bases separating them. From germline, CDR1 is SNHLY and CDR2 FYNNEI. The CDR3 is made up of 15 amino acids. The CDR3 protein is CASSEDRAARNTIYF. DNA of the CDR3: TGTGCCAGCAGTGAAGACCGGGCCGCCCGAAACACCATATATTTT.

J is TRBJ2-7 and V is TRBV5-4; D unclear. V gave up 1 base and J gave up 5 bases, with 13 bases separating them. The CDR3 sequence is 14 residues long. The germline V gene encodes CDR1 SGHNT and CDR2 YYREEE (reference sequence). CDR3 sequence: CASSLKGRIDEQYF. CDR3 DNA: TGTGCCAGCAGCTTGAAAGGCAGGATTGACGAGCAGTACTTC.

The chain carries TRBV7-2 and TRBJ2-1; 9 nucleotides align to TRBD1. The CDR3 is 15 amino acids. V gave up 3 bases and J gave up 7 bases; unmatched junction bases: 7. Germline values: CDR1 SGHTA, CDR2 FQGNSA. DNA of the CDR3: TGTGCCAGCAGCTTCTCCGGGACAGGGAGAAATGAGCAGTTCTTC. This sequence encodes CASSFSGTGRNEQFF.

The rearrangement uses TRBV6-6 and TRBJ2-7; D tentatively fits TRBD1 or TRBD2 (5 bases each). V shed 4 bases and J shed 7 bases, with 20 bases lying between them. Germline V gene data show CDR1 as MNHNY and CDR2 as SVGAGI (reference sequence). This CDR3 is built from 15 residues. The CDR3 nucleotides are TGTGCCAGCAGTTTCTCCGGGACCGACGTTGGGGAGCAGTACTTC. Its protein is CASSFSGTDVGEQYF.

The chain combines TRBV9 with TRBJ2-2; D uncertain. Deletions cut 4 bases from V and 1 base from J, with 8 bases between. The CDR3 contains 14 residues. Germline CDR1 SGDLS, CDR2 YYNGEE. The CDR3 sequence is CASSIYGNTGELFF. The CDR3 DNA follows: TGTGCCAGCAGCATCTACGGGAACACCGGGGAGCTGTTTTTT.

The genes are TRBV29-1 and TRBJ1-1; TRBD1 agrees at 8 bases. This CDR3 has 12 residues. The V gene end was trimmed by 7 bases and the J gene end by 1 base; junction bases not matched to a gene: 2. Germline assignment: CDR1 SQVTM and CDR2 ANQGSEA. CDR3 amino acids: CSGGTGNTEAFF. In DNA, the CDR3 is TGCAGCGGGGGGACAGGGAACACTGAAGCTTTCTTT. The full variable domain, with the rest looked up from reference TRBV29-1 and TRBJ1-1, is SAVISQKPSRDICQRGTSLTIQCQVDSQVTMMFWYRQQPGQSLTLIATANQGSEATYESGFVIDKFPISRPNLTFSTLTVSNMSPEDSSIYLCSGGTGNTEAFFGQGTRLTVV.

The chain joins TRBV2 to TRBJ1-3; D not resolved. Between the trimmed V and J ends, which lost 5 bases and 4 bases, there was a span of 12 bases. Germline CDR1 SNHLY, CDR2 FYNNEI. The CDR3 sequence is 14 residues long. CDR3 sequence (DNA): TGTGCCAGCAGTCGACCGGAGAGGGGAAACACCATATATTTT. This encodes CASSRPERGNTIYF.

This sequence joins TRBV18 and TRBJ2-5; TRBD1 is a possible D gene (6 bases). In germline, CDR1 is KGHSH, CDR2 LQKENI. V was pared by 2 bases and J by 4 bases, with 8 bases between. This CDR3 region has 13 residues. The CDR3: CASSPGGAETQYF. The CDR3, as DNA: TGTGCCAGCTCACCAGGGGGCGCAGAGACCCAGTACTTC.

The chain uses TRBV6-1 and TRBJ1-1, with a possible D match to TRBD1 (6 bases). The germline CDR1 and CDR2 sequences are MNHNS and SASEGT. V lost 0 bases, J lost 1 base, and 6 bases lay in between. This CDR3 is 14 amino acids long. This CDR3 reads CASSEAGQNTEAFF. In nucleotides, the CDR3 is TGTGCCAGCAGTGAAGCGGGACAGAACACTGAAGCTTTCTTT.

This rearrangement joins TRBV7-3 to TRBJ2-2; D gene unclear. This CDR3 is 13 amino acids long. V lost 4 bases and J 1 base, leaving 4 bases between the germline ends. Germline assignment: CDR1 SGHTA and CDR2 FQGTGA. This CDR3 reads CASSSVNTGELFF. The DNA for the CDR3 is TGTGCCAGCAGCTCAGTGAACACCGGGGAGCTGTTTTTT.

This clone was seen just once. The CDR3 is CASSVGSGTANEKLFF. The DNA for the CDR3 is TGTGCCAGCAGCGTAGGGTCCGGGACGGCTAATGAAAAACTGTTTTTT. The chain employs TRBV9 and TRBJ1-4, with D possibly matching TRBD1 (5 bases). V gave up 0 bases and J gave up 3 bases, with 12 bases separating them. The CDR3 spans 16 residues. Germline assignment: CDR1 SGDLS and CDR2 YYNGEE.

The chain couples TRBV6-5 to TRBJ1-1; D possibly corresponds to TRBD1 (6 bases). The germline V gene has CDR1 MNHEY and CDR2 SVGAGI. The CDR3 contains 12 residues. Trimming took off 6 bases at V and 11 bases at J, with 16 bases between the two ends. CDR3 protein: CASSEQGTGAFF. CDR3 DNA: TGTGCCAGCAGCGAACAGGGAACTGGTGCTTTCTTT.

The chain recombines TRBV5-6 with TRBJ2-2; the match to TRBD1 covers 12 bases. Germline V lookup: CDR1 SGHDT, CDR2 YYEEEE. This CDR3 spans 15 amino acids. J was trimmed by 9 bases and V by 4 bases; bases with no gene match: 7. The CDR3 DNA is TGTGCCAGCAGCCTCGGGACAGGGGGCTGGCGGGAGCTGTTTTTT. This sequence encodes CASSLGTGGWRELFF.

V usage is TRBV6-6 and J usage is TRBJ1-5; a weak D match, TRBD1 (6 bases). Germline V gives CDR1 MNHNY, CDR2 SVGAGI (reference sequence). V lost 4 bases, J lost 7 bases, and 14 bases lay in between. The CDR3 consists of 14 residues. CDR3 in DNA: TGTGCCAGCAGTTGGCCTGGGGGGCGGCAGCCCCAGCATTTT. Translated: CASSWPGGRQPQHF.

The genes are TRBV15 and TRBJ2-1; 7 nucleotides align to TRBD1. V was clipped by 0 bases and J by 8 bases; unmatched bases: 10. The CDR3 is made up of 16 amino acids. Germline V lookup: CDR1 LNHNV, CDR2 YYDKDF (reference sequence). The CDR3 loop is CATSRDPQGIYDEQFF. The CDR3, as DNA: TGTGCCACCAGCAGAGATCCACAGGGGATTTATGATGAGCAGTTCTTC.

Comment on this clone: This sample includes further DNA sequences coding for the same CDR3. The genes are TRBV28 and TRBJ1-1; TRBD1 matches 7 bases. The CDR3 is made up of 14 amino acids. CDR1 is MDHEN, CDR2 SYDVKM, per germline. V shed 3 bases, J shed 2 bases, and the junction held 3 bases outside the gene matches. The CDR3 sequence is CASSFGDRNTEAFF. The CDR3 DNA sequence: TGTGCCAGCAGTTTCGGGGACAGAAACACTGAAGCTTTCTTT.

This clone has only one observation. V and J are TRBV7-3 and TRBJ2-3, with TRBD1 matching 10 bases. The CDR3 contains 14 residues. In germline, CDR1 is SGHTA, CDR2 FQGTGA. V lost 3 bases, J lost 6 bases, and 3 bases stayed unmatched. CDR3 DNA: TGTGCCAGCAGCTTCGACAGGGGGCACGATACGCAGTATTTT. Its protein product is CASSFDRGHDTQYF.

This clone was observed a few times. The chain employs TRBV18 and TRBJ1-5, with no clear D. V lost 6 bases and J lost 4, with 10 bases in between. CDR1 is KGHSH and CDR2 is LQKENI in the germline V gene. The length of the CDR3 is 13 residues. The chain's CDR3 is CASSESPNQPQHF. Written as DNA, the CDR3 is TGTGCCAGCTCGGAATCCCCAAATCAGCCCCAGCATTTT.

This clone was recorded once. Other DNA sequences within the sample encode an identical CDR3. The rearrangement uses TRBV28 and TRBJ2-7; D call uncertain. There are 11 residues in the CDR3. Germline V gives CDR1 MDHEN, CDR2 SYDVKM. Between the trimmed V and J ends, which lost 2 bases and 4 bases, there was a span of 3 bases. This CDR3 is CASSLRYEQYF. The CDR3 DNA reads as TGTGCCAGCAGTTTAAGGTACGAGCAGTACTTC.

V gene TRBV6-1 combines with J gene TRBJ1-5; a weak D match, TRBD1 (5 bases). Between the trimmed V and J ends, which lost 2 bases and 7 bases, there was a span of 27 bases. Germline loops: CDR1 MNHNS, CDR2 SASEGT. This CDR3 is built from 19 residues. Here the CDR3 reads CASSESATASTIAGQPQHF. The CDR3 DNA reads TGTGCCAGCAGTGAATCCGCGACAGCGTCCACCATAGCAGGGCAGCCCCAGCATTTT.

The DNA of the CDR3 is TGTGCCAGTAGTATATTGCGACAGGGAGAGCAGCCCCAGCATTTT. It codes for CASSILRQGEQPQHF. This chain links TRBV19 with TRBJ1-5; 7 positions agree with TRBD1. CDR1 LNHDA and CDR2 SQIVND come from the germline V gene (reference sequence). The CDR3 has 15 amino acids. V lost 2 bases and J lost 7; bases outside the gene matches: 8.

CDR3 sequence reads: CASGTGGFGELFF. The CDR3 DNA follows: TGTGCCAGCGGGACAGGGGGCTTTGGGGAGCTGTTTTTT. The V and J genes are TRBV28 and TRBJ2-2; 12 bases are shared with TRBD1. The CDR3 has 13 amino acids. V lost 8 bases to trimming and J lost 8 bases; unmatched junction nucleotides: 3. Germline V gene data show CDR1 as MDHEN and CDR2 as SYDVKM.

The chain links TRBV5-1 to TRBJ2-3; TRBD2 matches at 7 bases. After removal of 1 base from V and 2 bases from J, the junction contained 4 bases not matched to a gene. This CDR3 contains 15 residues. Germline V gene sequence: CDR1 SGHRS, CDR2 YFSETQ. CDR3 coding DNA: TGCGCCAGCAGCTTGTTAGCGGGCTACACAGATACGCAGTATTTT. As protein: CASSLLAGYTDTQYF.